This T cell receptor beta chain was obtained from a study of blood T cell repertoires in COVID-19. Study-wide context: Sites in the United States, Italy and Spain provided acute and convalescent COVID-19 samples.

This clone has a handful of counts. TCRdb keeps only in-frame clones here, not all; method: immunoSEQ multiplex PCR. Here the sample spans over 150,000 clones, approximately 91% being singletons. This CDR3 region has 13 residues. Trimming removed 3 bases from V and 10 bases from J, with 15 bases in between. This receptor was identified in a man between 18 and 29 years old with COVID-19, enrolled during active disease. Sequenced: peripheral blood. The genes are TRBV12-3 or TRBV12-4 and TRBJ1-2; D is ambiguous. CDR3 sequence reads: CASSFSGYKDYTF. The DNA for the CDR3 is TGTGCCAGCAGTTTCTCGGGGTATAAGGACTACACCTTC.